The 17 T cell receptor beta chains given below trace back to one sample, sequenced in a study of shared clonotypes between healthy human individuals. This table comes from immunoSEQ multiplex PCR, and its TCRdb copy is limited to in-frame clones, with some not included. The repertoire holds over 2 million clones, with less than 95% as singletons. Sequencing was performed on naive CD4+ T cells from PBMCs. Subset noted: CD45RA+ positively selected. Receptor source: a man between 18 and 35 years old in good health. Some clones in this sample may be carry-over from other donors' samples.

J is TRBJ2-3 and V is TRBV27, with D possibly matching TRBD2 (5 bases). The CDR3 runs to 16 residues. The germline gives CDR1 MNHEY, CDR2 SMNVEV (reference sequence). Deletions cut 4 bases from V and 0 bases from J, with 14 bases between. The CDR3: CASSSLLGSSTDTQYF. The CDR3 region has the DNA TGTGCCAGCAGTTCTCTTCTAGGGAGCAGCACAGATACGCAGTATTTT.

The chain links TRBV6-5 to TRBJ2-7, with 10 bases matching TRBD1. Germline CDR1 MNHEY, CDR2 SVGAGI. V lost 7 bases to trimming and J lost 6 bases; unmatched junction nucleotides: 9. The length of the CDR3 is 14 residues. CDR3: CASKRTGTGAEQYF. The DNA for the CDR3 is TGTGCCAGCAAAAGGACCGGGACAGGGGCCGAGCAGTACTTC.

V is TRBV14 and J is TRBJ2-2; D is undetermined. The CDR3 is made up of 14 amino acids. Germline V CDR1 and CDR2: SGHDN, FVKESK. V dropped 0 bases and J dropped 9 bases, with 11 bases sitting between them. The CDR3 DNA follows: TGTGCCAGCAGCCAAGATTCGAGCTACCGGGAGCTGTTTTTT. It codes for CASSQDSSYRELFF.

This chain connects TRBV28 to TRBJ1-5, with D unclear. The CDR3 is 16 residues long. The germline V gene encodes CDR1 MDHEN and CDR2 SYDVKM. The V end lost 1 base, the J end lost 4 bases, and 14 bases lay between the germline ends. The CDR3 sequence: CASSLYLGTMNQPQHF. CDR3 coding DNA: TGTGCCAGCAGTTTATATCTCGGCACGATGAATCAGCCCCAGCATTTT.

The chain carries TRBV9 and TRBJ1-2, with D unclear. In germline, CDR1 is SGDLS, CDR2 YYNGEE. CDR3 length: 14 amino acids. V lost 3 bases and J 3 bases, leaving 12 bases between the germline ends. The CDR3 spells CASSASSGDYGYTF. In DNA, the CDR3 is TGTGCCAGCAGCGCGAGTTCAGGAGACTATGGCTACACCTTC.

The CDR3 region has the DNA TGTGCCAGCAGTTACTCCTGGACAGGTGCGGATGGCTACACCTTC. It specifies CASSYSWTGADGYTF. The V call is TRBV6-5, the J call TRBJ1-2; 7 bases line up with TRBD1. Germline V gene data show CDR1 as MNHEY and CDR2 as SVGAGI. J was trimmed by 6 bases and V by 0 bases; bases with no gene match: 7. This CDR3 is built from 15 residues.

The chain carries TRBV4-2 and TRBJ2-7; D is unresolved. This CDR3 has 14 residues. V was clipped by 1 base and J by 6 bases, with 13 bases between them. CDR1 and CDR2 (germline): LGHNA, YNFKEQ. The CDR3 nucleotides read TGTGCCAGCAGCCAAGGTGGGTACTCCGGCGAGCAGTACTTC. Translating it yields CASSQGGYSGEQYF.

The gene calls are TRBV30 and TRBJ2-7; no firm D call. This CDR3 region has 11 residues. V dropped 2 bases and J dropped 9 bases, with 11 bases sitting between them. CDR1 GTSNPN and CDR2 SVGIG come from the germline V gene (reference sequence). In DNA form, the CDR3 reads TGTGCCTGGAGTTCTGGGGTCGGGCAGTACTTC. Its translation is CAWSSGVGQYF.

CDR3 sequence reads: CASSPTLPVNEQFF. DNA for the CDR3: TGCGCCAGCAGCCCGACACTGCCAGTCAATGAGCAGTTCTTC. This sequence joins TRBV5-1 and TRBJ2-1, with unresolved D. There are 14 residues in the CDR3. Trimming took off 4 bases at V and 6 bases at J, with 14 bases between the two ends. Germline V CDR1 and CDR2: SGHRS, YFSETQ.

This sequence joins TRBV5-1 and TRBJ2-1, with unresolved D. V was pared by 5 bases and J by 5 bases, with 17 bases between. The CDR3 length is 15 residues. Germline V gene data show CDR1 as SGHRS and CDR2 as YFSETQ. For the CDR3, the DNA is TGCGCCAGCAGTCCTCCTGGGTCGGGTAACAATGAGCAGTTCTTC. This translates into CASSPPGSGNNEQFF.

This chain links TRBV19 with TRBJ1-1, with D unresolved. The CDR3 runs 16 residues. The germline CDR1 and CDR2 sequences are LNHDA and SQIVND (reference sequence). V gave up 3 bases and J gave up 1 base, with 15 bases separating them. For the CDR3, the DNA is TGTGCCAGTAGTATTCTTAGTTATGCCGGGAACACTGAAGCTTTCTTT. It encodes CASSILSYAGNTEAFF.

The chain is built from TRBV30 and TRBJ1-3, with D hard to call. Trimming removed 4 bases at V and 1 base at J, with 11 bases between. Looked up from germline, CDR1 is GTSNPN and CDR2 is SVGIG (reference sequence). CDR3 length: 14 residues. The CDR3 nucleotides are TGTGCCTGGATCCACAGAGATTCTGGAAACACCATATATTTT. Amino acids: CAWIHRDSGNTIYF. The entire variable domain, with the rest obtained from reference TRBV30 and TRBJ1-3, is as follows: SQTIHQWPATLVQPVGSPLSLECTVEGTSNPNLYWYRQAAGRGLQLLFYSVGIGQISSEVPQNLSASRPQDRQFILSSKKLLLSDSGFYLCAWIHRDSGNTIYFGEGSWLTVV.

The J gene is TRBJ1-1, the V gene TRBV14; D not resolved. V was pared by 1 base and J by 4 bases, with 7 bases between. CDR1 is SGHDN, CDR2 FVKESK, per germline. CDR3 length: 13 residues. The CDR3, as DNA: TGTGCCAGCAGCCAAGTCCGCAGCACTGAAGCTTTCTTT. Its translation is CASSQVRSTEAFF. Filled out from reference TRBV14 and TRBJ1-1, the complete variable domain reads EAGVTQFPSHSVIEKGQTVTLRCDPISGHDNLYWYRRVMGKEIKFLLHFVKESKQDESGMPNNRFLAERTGGTYSTLKVQPAELEDSGVYFCASSQVRSTEAFFGQGTRLTVV.

This chain connects TRBV10-1 to TRBJ2-5; D not certain. Germline V gene sequence: CDR1 WNHNN, CDR2 SYGVQD (reference sequence). The ends were cut back, 5 bases at V and 4 bases at J, with 17 bases in the middle. This CDR3 has 15 residues. CDR3 region: CASSFNTGPGETQYF. In DNA form, the CDR3 reads TGCGCCAGCAGTTTCAACACGGGTCCCGGAGAGACCCAGTACTTC.

Worth noting for this clone: The sample has other DNA sequences that encode this CDR3 too. V and J are TRBV5-1 and TRBJ1-1, with D possibly matching TRBD1 (6 bases). The germline V gene encodes CDR1 SGHRS and CDR2 YFSETQ. The CDR3 sequence is 13 residues long. Trimming cost V 7 bases and J 2 bases, with 12 bases left between them. The CDR3 region has the DNA TGCGCCAGCTCGGCACAGGGAAACACTGAAGCTTTCTTT. It yields the protein CASSAQGNTEAFF.

The J gene is TRBJ1-2, the V gene TRBV2; a weak D match, TRBD1 (6 bases). Germline CDR1 SNHLY, CDR2 FYNNEI. This CDR3 is built from 13 residues. V dropped 7 bases and J dropped 7 bases, with 16 bases sitting between them. The CDR3, as DNA: TGTGCCAGCACAGGGGCCCCCAACGGTGGCTACACCTTC. This encodes CASTGAPNGGYTF.

This chain uses TRBV28 with TRBJ2-7; D tentatively reads TRBD1 or TRBD2 (5 bases each). Germline assignment: CDR1 MDHEN and CDR2 SYDVKM. The length of the CDR3 is 15 residues. Trimming cost V 5 bases and J 2 bases, with 16 bases left between them. Written as DNA, the CDR3 is TGTGCCAGCAGTGCATCCCCGGGACCGCCCTACGAGCAGTACTTC. Protein sequence: CASSASPGPPYEQYF.